The clone carrying this T cell receptor (beta chain) was counted only a few times. V lost 0 bases to trimming and J lost 6 bases, with 11 bases between them. The CDR3 totals 14 residues. The data were taken from a study of T cells after yellow fever vaccination. The study made its TCR cDNA through 5'RACE template switching. That step introduced a universal primer site along with UMIs. MiXCR, applied by TCRdb to the 5' RACE reads, yields one record per CDR3 protein. The table lists 300,000 or so distinct CDR3 sequences, about 6.6% of them singletons. The rearrangement uses TRBV12-3 or TRBV12-4 and TRBJ1-1; D remains unclear. The material sequenced was PBMCs, taken 45 days after the first yellow fever vaccination. The sequence derives from a man between 18 and 35 years old who received the YFV17D yellow fever vaccine. The CDR3 loop is CASSLAPGYPEAFF. The CDR3 DNA reads as TGTGCCAGCAGTTTAGCGCCGGGCTACCCTGAAGCTTTCTTT.